This T cell receptor (beta chain) was identified in a study of control samples from healthy donors and cancer patients. The table came from immunoSEQ multiplex PCR; TCRdb's copy has only in-frame clones and leaves some out. The data contain tens of thousands of clones, about 86% of them singletons. This CDR3 has 13 amino acids. V was pared by 6 bases and J by 4 bases, with 9 bases between. The germline gives CDR1 KGHSH, CDR2 LQKENI. The clonotype originates from a woman between 45 and 65 years old in good health. This chain links TRBV18 with TRBJ2-2; D is undetermined. Sequencing was done on a sample of blood. The CDR3 loop reads CASSDVPTGELFF. CDR3 sequence (DNA): TGTGCCAGCTCCGATGTTCCCACCGGGGAGCTGTTTTTT.